The TCR beta chain described here comes from a study of OX40 agonist ivuxolimab in advanced cancers. The assay was immunoSEQ multiplex PCR, and TCRdb's table has in-frame clones only and misses some. The profile covers tens of thousands of clones, with about nine tenths appearing a single time and less than 40% taken by the ten largest. From germline, CDR1 is SGHAT and CDR2 FQNNGV. V trimming: 9 bases; J trimming: 2 bases; junction bases outside the gene matches: 10. The CDR3 is 15 amino acids. The material was CD4+ or CD8+ T cells sorted from blood, obtained in a trial of the OX40 agonist ivuxolimab. The chain joins TRBV11-2 to TRBJ2-3; 8 positions agree with TRBD1. This sequence originates from an adult with an advanced solid tumor such as melanoma, head and neck, liver or kidney cancer. DNA of the CDR3: TGTGCCAGTACCCGGACAGGGCATTTCACAGATACGCAGTATTTT. This translates into CASTRTGHFTDTQYF.